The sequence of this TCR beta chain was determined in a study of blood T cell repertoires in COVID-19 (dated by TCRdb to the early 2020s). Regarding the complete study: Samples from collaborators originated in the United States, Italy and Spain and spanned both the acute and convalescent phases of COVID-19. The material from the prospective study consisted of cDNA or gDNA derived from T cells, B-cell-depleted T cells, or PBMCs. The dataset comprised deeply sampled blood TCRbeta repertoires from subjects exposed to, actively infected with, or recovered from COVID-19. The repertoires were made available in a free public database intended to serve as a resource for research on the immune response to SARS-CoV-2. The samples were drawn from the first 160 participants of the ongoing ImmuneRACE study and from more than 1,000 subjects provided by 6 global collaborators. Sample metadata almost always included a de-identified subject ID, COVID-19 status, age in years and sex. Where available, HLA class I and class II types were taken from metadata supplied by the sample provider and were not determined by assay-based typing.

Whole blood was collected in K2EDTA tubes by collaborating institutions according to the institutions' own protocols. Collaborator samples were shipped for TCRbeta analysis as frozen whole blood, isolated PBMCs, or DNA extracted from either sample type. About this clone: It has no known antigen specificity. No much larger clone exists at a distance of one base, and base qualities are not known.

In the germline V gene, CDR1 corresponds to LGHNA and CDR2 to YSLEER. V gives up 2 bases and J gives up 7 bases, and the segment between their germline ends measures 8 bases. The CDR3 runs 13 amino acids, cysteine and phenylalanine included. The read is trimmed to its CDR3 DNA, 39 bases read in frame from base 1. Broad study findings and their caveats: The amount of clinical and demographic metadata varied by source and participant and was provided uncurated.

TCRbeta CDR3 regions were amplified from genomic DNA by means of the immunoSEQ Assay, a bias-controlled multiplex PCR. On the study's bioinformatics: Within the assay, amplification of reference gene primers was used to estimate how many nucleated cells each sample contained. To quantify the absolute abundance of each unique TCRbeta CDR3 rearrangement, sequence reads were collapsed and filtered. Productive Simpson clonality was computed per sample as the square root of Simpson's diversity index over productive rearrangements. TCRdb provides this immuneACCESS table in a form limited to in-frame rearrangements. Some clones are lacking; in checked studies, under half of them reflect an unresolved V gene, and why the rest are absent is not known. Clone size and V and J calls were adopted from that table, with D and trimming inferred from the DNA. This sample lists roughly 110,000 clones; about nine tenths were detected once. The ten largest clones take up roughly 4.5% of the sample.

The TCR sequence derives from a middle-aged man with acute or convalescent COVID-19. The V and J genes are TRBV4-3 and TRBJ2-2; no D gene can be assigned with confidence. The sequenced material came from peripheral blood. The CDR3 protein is CASSQFVGGELFF. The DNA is TGCGCCAGCAGCCAATTCGTCGGCGGGGAGCTGTTTTTT.